This entry lists 20 T cell receptor beta chains sequenced from one sample in a study of T-cell reconstitution after alpha-beta-depleted transplantation in children. A library of TCRbeta sequences, prepared with unique molecular identifiers, was generated. TCRdb recomputed calls from the PCR reads with MiXCR, one row per CDR3 protein. This sample has about 540,000 distinct CDR3 sequences, with approximately 20% found just once. Here the sequenced sample was PBMCs from the stem cell graft donor, taken from the stem cell graft. The origin of the receptors is a human donor who donated a stem cell graft to a child with acute lymphoblastic leukemia.

The sample holds a few counts of this clonotype. V gene TRBV7-3 combines with J gene TRBJ2-2; D is undetermined. The CDR3 sequence is 13 residues long. Germline V lookup: CDR1 SGHTA, CDR2 FQGTGA. The ends were cut back, 0 bases at V and 7 bases at J, with 6 bases in the middle. The CDR3 loop is CASSLTPHGELFF. The DNA of the CDR3 is TGTGCCAGCAGCTTAACGCCCCACGGGGAGCTGTTTTTT.

This clonotype has just a few counts. This chain links TRBV9 with TRBJ2-3; D is perhaps TRBD1 or TRBD2 (5 bases each). The CDR3 loop spans 13 amino acids. CDR1 SGDLS and CDR2 YYNGEE come from the germline V gene. With 3 bases removed from V and 3 bases from J, the gap between germline ends came to 8 bases. CDR3 bases: TGTGCCAGCAGCGGAGGGACGACAGATACGCAGTATTTT. Translation: CASSGGTTDTQYF.

In this sample, this clonotype turned up a few times. This rearrangement joins TRBV5-1 to TRBJ2-7; 8 bases are shared with TRBD2. V dropped 4 bases and J dropped 4; count of bases not matched to a gene: 7. Per the germline V gene, CDR1 is SGHRS and CDR2 is YFSETQ. CDR3 length: 14 residues. CDR3 nucleotides: TGCGCCAGCAGCCAGAGCGGGAGTAGGTACGAGCAGTACTTC. It codes for CASSQSGSRYEQYF. Full variable domain (missing parts from reference TRBV5-1 and TRBJ2-7): KAGVTQTPRYLIKTRGQQVTLSCSPISGHRSVSWYQQTPGQGLQFLFEYFSETQRNKGNFPGRFSGRQFSNSRSEMNVSTLELGDSALYLCASSQSGSRYEQYFGPGTRLTVT.

This clonotype occurred many times. J is TRBJ2-5 and V is TRBV5-1; D ambiguous. V shed 0 bases and J shed 2 bases, with 8 bases lying between them. The CDR3 spans 14 residues. From germline, CDR1 is SGHRS and CDR2 YFSETQ. The CDR3 sequence is CASSLVAAQETQYF. The CDR3, as DNA: TGCGCCAGCAGCTTGGTGGCCGCGCAAGAGACCCAGTACTTC. The full variable domain, with the rest looked up from reference TRBV5-1 and TRBJ2-5, is KAGVTQTPRYLIKTRGQQVTLSCSPISGHRSVSWYQQTPGQGLQFLFEYFSETQRNKGNFPGRFSGRQFSNSRSEMNVSTLELGDSALYLCASSLVAAQETQYFGPGTRLLVL.

V gene TRBV29-1 combines with J gene TRBJ2-2; D tentatively fits TRBD1 or TRBD2 (6 bases each). V was shortened by 5 bases and J by 3 bases, with 10 bases between the two germline ends. The CDR3 has 13 residues. The germline gives CDR1 SQVTM, CDR2 ANQGSEA. This chain's CDR3 is CSVWGADTGELFF. DNA of the CDR3: TGCAGCGTTTGGGGGGCAGACACCGGGGAGCTGTTTTTT.

This chain joins TRBV5-1 and TRBJ2-3; 8 nucleotides line up with TRBD2. The V and J ends lost 3 bases and 2 bases, in that order; junction bases with no gene match: 5. Germline V gene sequence: CDR1 SGHRS, CDR2 YFSETQ. This CDR3 contains 15 residues. CDR3 DNA sequence: TGCGCCAGCAGCTCGACTAGCGCCAACACAGATACGCAGTATTTT. Protein product: CASSSTSANTDTQYF.

This clonotype was seen a few times. The chain couples TRBV3-1 to TRBJ2-1, with D perhaps assigned TRBD1 or TRBD2 (5 bases each). Per germline, CDR1 LGHDT and CDR2 YNNKEL (reference sequence). This CDR3 has 15 amino acids. The V end was cut by 2 bases, the J end by 0 bases, with 8 bases between. This chain's CDR3 is CASSQIGASYNEQFF. In DNA form, the CDR3 reads TGTGCCAGCAGCCAAATCGGGGCCTCCTACAATGAGCAGTTCTTC.

This clonotype was seen at least ten times. V usage is TRBV27 and J usage is TRBJ2-1; D call uncertain. CDR3 length: 13 amino acids. Trimming took 6 bases from V and 0 from J, leaving 6 bases between them. CDR1 is MNHEY, CDR2 SMNVEV, per germline (reference sequence). For the CDR3, the DNA is TGTGCCAGCAGCTTGAGCTCCTACAATGAGCAGTTCTTC. It yields the protein CASSLSSYNEQFF.

Here the CDR3 DNA reads TGTGCCAGCAGTGAACGCGTGGGGCGAGATACGCAGTATTTT. It encodes CASSERVGRDTQYF. The J gene is TRBJ2-3, the V gene TRBV6-1, with a weak D call TRBD1 (5 bases). V was cut by 2 bases and J by 5 bases, with 11 bases left in between. CDR1 and CDR2 (germline): MNHNS, SASEGT. The CDR3 consists of 14 residues.

This clonotype was counted ten times or more. The chain has TRBV7-9 and TRBJ1-1; 7 positions agree with TRBD1. The CDR3 consists of 13 residues. Germline V CDR1 and CDR2: SEHNR, FQNEAQ (reference sequence). The V gene end was trimmed by 3 bases and the J gene end by 11 bases; junction bases not matched to a gene: 9. This CDR3 reads CASSFKDRRAAFF. CDR3 coding DNA: TGTGCCAGCAGCTTCAAGGACAGGCGGGCGGCTTTCTTT.

In this sample, this clonotype turned up many times. The chain employs TRBV27 and TRBJ2-6; unclear D gene. Looked up from germline, CDR1 is MNHEY and CDR2 is SMNVEV (reference sequence). The CDR3 consists of 14 residues. The V end lost 5 bases, the J end lost 2 bases, and 7 bases lay between the germline ends. CDR3 nucleotide sequence: TGTGCCAGCAGTGGAAGCACTGGGGCCAACGTCCTGACTTTC. Its protein is CASSGSTGANVLTF.

This clonotype has more than one count but fewer than ten. The V and J genes are TRBV9 and TRBJ2-3; D is ambiguous. In germline, CDR1 is SGDLS, CDR2 YYNGEE. V dropped 1 base and J dropped 5 bases, with 5 bases sitting between them. The CDR3 consists of 12 residues. The CDR3 coding sequence is TGTGCCAGCAGCGTATTGGGAGATACGCAGTATTTT. Its translation: CASSVLGDTQYF.

This clonotype was counted only a few times. The chain links TRBV5-1 to TRBJ2-7, with TRBD1 identical over 9 bases. This CDR3 region has 15 residues. Germline-derived CDR1 and CDR2 are SGHRS and YFSETQ. Trimming at V came to 4 bases and at J to 7 bases, leaving 12 bases not matched to a gene. The CDR3 region is CASSRNRGRQEEQYF. The DNA of the CDR3 is TGCGCCAGCAGCAGGAACAGGGGGCGTCAGGAAGAGCAGTACTTC. Using reference TRBV5-1 and TRBJ2-7 for the parts outside the CDR3, the full variable domain is KAGVTQTPRYLIKTRGQQVTLSCSPISGHRSVSWYQQTPGQGLQFLFEYFSETQRNKGNFPGRFSGRQFSNSRSEMNVSTLELGDSALYLCASSRNRGRQEEQYFGPGTRLTVT.

This clonotype has just a few counts. The rearrangement uses TRBV24-1 and TRBJ2-1, with TRBD2 matching 9 bases. The CDR3 runs to 16 residues. Per germline, CDR1 KGHDR and CDR2 SFDVKD. Trimming at V came to 4 bases and at J to 8 bases, leaving 11 bases not matched to a gene. The CDR3 DNA sequence: TGTGCCACCAGTGACCCGACGACTAGCGGTTCAGATGAGCAGTTCTTC. It specifies CATSDPTTSGSDEQFF.

This clonotype was detected only a few times. The chain recombines TRBV4-1 with TRBJ2-5; no definite D call. This CDR3 contains 14 residues. Per germline, CDR1 MGHRA and CDR2 YSYEKL. V lost 1 base and J lost 4, with 10 bases in between. The CDR3 bases are TGCGCCAGCAGCCAAGTGCCAGGACGAGAGACCCAGTACTTC. It specifies CASSQVPGRETQYF.

The rearrangement links TRBV29-1 to TRBJ1-1; D remains ambiguous. V was clipped by 1 base and J by 3 bases, with 15 bases between them. This CDR3 spans 15 amino acids. Looked up from germline, CDR1 is SQVTM and CDR2 is ANQGSEA. CDR3 sequence: CSVEGGRERDTEAFF. The CDR3 nucleotides are TGCAGCGTTGAAGGAGGGCGGGAACGCGACACTGAAGCTTTCTTT.

This clonotype was seen more than once but under ten times. V gene TRBV12-3 or TRBV12-4 combines with J gene TRBJ2-1; D is uncertain. V dropped 2 bases and J dropped 9 bases, with 8 bases sitting between them. The CDR3 loop spans 12 amino acids. CDR3 residues: CASSLTAAEQFF. The CDR3 bases are TGTGCCAGCAGTTTAACAGCAGCTGAGCAGTTCTTC.

CDR3 region: CASSPWEQGTGELFF. The CDR3 DNA follows: TGCGCCAGCAGCCCGTGGGAGCAGGGGACAGGGGAGCTGTTTTTT. This chain joins TRBV4-1 and TRBJ2-2, with D perhaps TRBD1 (6 bases). The length of the CDR3 is 15 residues. Germline V lookup: CDR1 MGHRA, CDR2 YSYEKL. V was shortened by 4 bases and J by 8 bases, with 17 bases between the two germline ends.

This clonotype was observed a handful of times. This rearrangement joins TRBV29-1 to TRBJ1-2, with 7 positions matching TRBD1. The CDR3 consists of 13 residues. Germline CDR1 and CDR2: SQVTM and ANQGSEA. The ends lost 4 bases at V and 2 bases at J; junction bases unmatched: 4. The CDR3 protein is CSVGKDRNYGYTF. The CDR3 nucleotides read TGCAGCGTTGGCAAGGACAGGAACTATGGCTACACCTTC. The full variable domain, completed using reference TRBV29-1 and TRBJ1-2, is SAVISQKPSRDICQRGTSLTIQCQVDSQVTMMFWYRQQPGQSLTLIATANQGSEATYESGFVIDKFPISRPNLTFSTLTVSNMSPEDSSIYLCSVGKDRNYGYTFGSGTRLTVV.

This clonotype was detected only a few times. The chain uses TRBV3-1 and TRBJ1-1, with 8 bases matching TRBD1. Germline V gene sequence: CDR1 LGHDT, CDR2 YNNKEL (reference sequence). The length of the CDR3 is 14 residues. V trimming: 2 bases; J trimming: 4 bases; junction bases outside the gene matches: 3. Here the CDR3 reads CASSQPGGGTEAFF. The CDR3 nucleotides are TGTGCCAGCAGCCAACCAGGGGGCGGCACTGAAGCTTTCTTT.